The 31 T cell receptor beta chains below all came from one sample that was sequenced in a study of neurological immune-mediated disorders. In TCRdb, the 5' RACE reads were re-called with MiXCR into one record per CDR3 protein. Found here are more than 25,000 distinct CDR3 sequences, around 4% of them singletons; the top ten hold about 23%. Input material: CD4+ T cells from blood. These receptors came from a woman in her forties in good health.

This clonotype was detected ten times or more. The rearrangement links TRBV5-1 to TRBJ2-1, with D perhaps matching TRBD1 (6 bases). This CDR3 region has 14 residues. V dropped 1 base and J dropped 7 bases, with 12 bases sitting between them. Germline CDR1 is SGHRS and CDR2 is YFSETQ. The DNA for the CDR3 is TGCGCCAGCAGCTTGTTACCTCAGGGGAATGAGCAGTTCTTC. Its protein product is CASSLLPQGNEQFF. The full variable domain, in which reference TRBV5-1 and TRBJ2-1 provide the parts outside the CDR3, is KAGVTQTPRYLIKTRGQQVTLSCSPISGHRSVSWYQQTPGQGLQFLFEYFSETQRNKGNFPGRFSGRQFSNSRSEMNVSTLELGDSALYLCASSLLPQGNEQFFGPGTRLTVL.

This clonotype was seen repeatedly, ten times or more. This chain connects TRBV20-1 to TRBJ2-5; 9 positions agree with TRBD2. Germline V gives CDR1 DFQATT, CDR2 SNEGSKA (reference sequence). There are 15 residues in the CDR3. V shed 5 bases, J shed 4 bases, and the junction held 11 bases outside the gene matches. The CDR3 reads CSAPQIAGEGETQYF. CDR3 coding DNA: TGCAGTGCTCCTCAAATAGCGGGAGAAGGAGAGACCCAGTACTTC.

This clonotype was counted ten times or more. V and J are TRBV5-1 and TRBJ1-1; 11 nucleotides match TRBD1. J lost 4 bases, V lost 4 bases, and 9 bases had no gene match. The CDR3 covers 16 residues. Germline V gives CDR1 SGHRS, CDR2 YFSETQ. CDR3 amino acids: CASSPEPGTGGTEAFF. DNA of the CDR3: TGCGCCAGCAGCCCTGAGCCCGGGACAGGGGGCACTGAAGCTTTCTTT.

This clonotype appeared many times. The chain combines TRBV5-1 with TRBJ2-5, with TRBD1 matching over 11 bases. Germline trimming cut 3 bases from V and 5 bases from J; bases unmatched to any gene: 3. The CDR3 is 14 residues long. Germline CDR1 is SGHRS and CDR2 is YFSETQ. CDR3 loop: CASSYGQGAETQYF. The CDR3 coding sequence is TGCGCCAGCAGCTACGGACAGGGGGCGGAGACCCAGTACTTC.

This clonotype was observed at least ten times. CDR3 sequence reads: CSALPPLSGGLTDTQYF. In DNA, the CDR3 is TGCAGTGCGCTTCCCCCCCTTAGCGGGGGCCTCACAGATACGCAGTATTTT. The chain has TRBV20-1 and TRBJ2-3; 9 bases agree with TRBD2. The germline V gene encodes CDR1 DFQATT and CDR2 SNEGSKA (reference sequence). The CDR3 runs to 17 residues. Germline trimming cut 6 bases from V and 2 bases from J; bases unmatched to any gene: 15.

This clonotype was seen repeatedly, ten times or more. This chain uses TRBV3-1 with TRBJ2-1; D perhaps matches TRBD2 (5 bases). V was shortened by 6 bases and J by 3 bases, with 12 bases between the two germline ends. The CDR3 extends over 14 amino acids. The germline CDR1 and CDR2 sequences are LGHDT and YNNKEL (reference sequence). CDR3 sequence (DNA): TGTGCCAGCAGTTGGAGCGGTAACTACAATGAGCAGTTCTTC. Translation gives CASSWSGNYNEQFF.

The sample holds many counts of this clonotype. The CDR3 sequence is CASGEQGTQYF. The CDR3 nucleotides are TGTGCCAGCGGGGAACAAGGTACGCAGTATTTT. The chain employs TRBV3-1 and TRBJ2-3; D call uncertain. V lost 8 bases to trimming and J lost 8 bases, with 11 bases between them. This CDR3 contains 11 residues. Germline lookup yields CDR1 LGHDT and CDR2 YNNKEL (reference sequence).

The gene calls are TRBV18 and TRBJ2-1, with unresolved D. The CDR3 contains 12 residues. Trimming stripped 3 bases from V and 8 bases from J, with 8 bases between. The V gene's germline CDR1 is KGHSH and CDR2 LQKENI. The DNA for the CDR3 is TGTGCCAGCTCACCCCTGGCGGATGAGCAGTTCTTC. This encodes CASSPLADEQFF.

This clonotype was detected many times. V and J are TRBV5-1 and TRBJ2-2; a weak D match, TRBD2 (6 bases). Germline CDR1 is SGHRS and CDR2 is YFSETQ. The germline V and J ends were trimmed by 1 base and 1 base, with 11 bases remaining between them. The CDR3 has 16 residues. CDR3 amino acids: CASSLFPGVNTGELFF. Written as DNA, the CDR3 is TGCGCCAGCAGCTTGTTTCCGGGAGTGAACACCGGGGAGCTGTTTTTT.

This clonotype has more than one count but fewer than ten. The rearrangement links TRBV12-3 or TRBV12-4 to TRBJ1-2; 8 nucleotides align to TRBD1. Losses at the gene ends were 6 bases for V and 7 bases for J; bases not matched to a gene: 7. CDR3 length equals 13 residues. CDR3 coding DNA: TGTGCCAGCAGAAAGACAGGGGTCAGTGGCTACACCTTC. Residues: CASRKTGVSGYTF.

This clonotype was recorded at least ten times. This chain uses TRBV10-3 with TRBJ2-5, with D perhaps TRBD1 or TRBD2 (6 bases each). V lost 6 bases and J lost 1, with 21 bases in between. Per germline, CDR1 ENHRY and CDR2 SYGVKD. CDR3 length: 17 amino acids. DNA of the CDR3: TGTGCCATCAGCCCACAGGGAGGAGGAGGCCCCCAAGAGACCCAGTACTTC. This encodes CAISPQGGGGPQETQYF.

This clonotype has a count of ten or more. The chain uses TRBV12-3 or TRBV12-4 and TRBJ2-6; D gene ambiguous. V lost 1 base, J lost 0 bases, and 4 bases lay in between. CDR3 size: 15 residues. The CDR3 sequence: CASSLGVSGANVLTF. The CDR3 DNA is TGTGCCAGCAGTTTAGGAGTCTCTGGGGCCAACGTCCTGACTTTC.

This clonotype was counted at least ten times. The chain links TRBV29-1 to TRBJ1-2; D is ambiguous. CDR3 size: 11 residues. Germline loops: CDR1 SQVTM, CDR2 ANQGSEA. Deletions cut 4 bases from V and 3 bases from J, with 6 bases between. The CDR3 bases are TGCAGCGTTGTTAGGGACTATGGCTACACCTTC. Its protein is CSVVRDYGYTF.

By frequency in the sample, this clonotype is medium-sized. Written as DNA, the CDR3 is TGTGCCAGCAGTAACAAGGTTGCTGACGGCACTGAAGCTTTCTTT. This encodes CASSNKVADGTEAFF. The chain couples TRBV6-6 to TRBJ1-1; D unclear. The CDR3 spans 15 residues. With 5 bases removed from V and 4 bases from J, the gap between germline ends came to 17 bases. From germline, CDR1 is MNHNY and CDR2 SVGAGI (reference sequence).

Only a few counts were recorded for this clonotype. The CDR3 sequence is CASSVTDRVNSPLHF. CDR3 nucleotide sequence: TGTGCCAGCAGTGTCACCGACAGGGTAAATTCACCCCTCCACTTT. The rearrangement joins TRBV25-1 to TRBJ1-6; TRBD1 matches at 7 bases. The CDR3 runs to 15 residues. Germline V CDR1 and CDR2: MGHDK, SYGVNS. Losses at the gene ends were 4 bases for V and 7 bases for J; bases not matched to a gene: 7.

The rearrangement joins TRBV5-6 to TRBJ1-4; the D gene is possibly TRBD1 (6 bases). The CDR3 extends over 16 amino acids. Trimming left V 4 bases short and J 3 bases short, with 16 bases between. The V gene's germline CDR1 is SGHDT and CDR2 YYEEEE. CDR3 DNA: TGTGCCAGCAGCCCGGGTCCGGGGGCGGCTAATGAAAAACTGTTTTTT. Encoded protein: CASSPGPGAANEKLFF. The whole variable domain, filled in from reference TRBV5-6 and TRBJ1-4, reads DAGVTQSPTHLIKTRGQQVTLRCSPKSGHDTVSWYQQALGQGPQFIFQYYEEEERQRGNFPDRFSGHQFPNYSSELNVNALLLGDSALYLCASSPGPGAANEKLFFGSGTQLSVL.

This clonotype came up a few times. The rearrangement links TRBV7-3 to TRBJ1-6; D remains ambiguous. Trimming left V 3 bases short and J 8 bases short, with 11 bases between. The CDR3 covers 14 residues. Germline values: CDR1 SGHTA, CDR2 FQGTGA. CDR3 bases: TGTGCCAGCAGCTTCGGATTACGGGATTCACCCCTCCACTTT. Translated, it gives CASSFGLRDSPLHF.

This clonotype was seen ten or more times. V gene TRBV5-4 combines with J gene TRBJ2-6; 8 bases align to TRBD2. This CDR3 comprises 18 residues. V lost 3 bases and J lost 0; bases outside the gene matches: 8. Germline-derived CDR1 and CDR2 are SGHNT and YYREEE (reference sequence). In nucleotides, the CDR3 is TGTGCCAGCAGCTCAATACTAGCGGCGCGCTCTGGGGCCAACGTCCTGACTTTC. It is translated as CASSSILAARSGANVLTF.

This clonotype was recorded at least ten times. V usage is TRBV5-1 and J usage is TRBJ1-2, with a tentative D call TRBD1 (6 bases). The germline gives CDR1 SGHRS, CDR2 YFSETQ. Trimming removed 4 bases from V and 8 bases from J, with 15 bases in between. This CDR3 is built from 13 residues. The CDR3 spells CASSAGQRAGYTF. Here the CDR3 DNA reads TGCGCCAGCAGCGCCGGACAGCGTGCAGGCTACACCTTC. Full variable domain (outside the CDR3, taken from reference TRBV5-1 and TRBJ1-2): KAGVTQTPRYLIKTRGQQVTLSCSPISGHRSVSWYQQTPGQGLQFLFEYFSETQRNKGNFPGRFSGRQFSNSRSEMNVSTLELGDSALYLCASSAGQRAGYTFGSGTRLTVV.

This clonotype was recorded at least ten times. The chain is built from TRBV6-1 and TRBJ2-5, with D hard to call. V lost 0 bases and J 5 bases, leaving 4 bases between the germline ends. Germline lookup yields CDR1 MNHNS and CDR2 SASEGT. CDR3 length: 12 residues. The DNA of the CDR3 is TGTGCCAGCAGTGAAGCGCGGGAGACCCAGTACTTC. It yields the protein CASSEARETQYF.

This clonotype was recorded at least ten times. The chain carries TRBV5-1 and TRBJ2-1, with 14 bases fitting TRBD2. From germline, CDR1 is SGHRS and CDR2 YFSETQ. CDR3 length: 18 residues. Losses at the gene ends were 3 bases for V and 2 bases for J; bases not matched to a gene: 7. The CDR3 protein is CASSSGTSGRLAYNEQFF. As DNA, the CDR3 is TGCGCCAGCAGCTCCGGGACTAGCGGGAGATTAGCCTACAATGAGCAGTTCTTC.

Many counts were recorded for this clonotype. The chain has TRBV4-1 and TRBJ1-2; 9 bases line up with TRBD1. This CDR3 is 16 amino acids long. The J segment lost 7 bases and the V segment lost 0 bases, leaving 9 bases of the junction unmatched. Germline V gives CDR1 MGHRA, CDR2 YSYEKL. The CDR3 region is CASSQEGQGLRPGYTF. CDR3 in DNA: TGCGCCAGCAGCCAAGAGGGACAGGGACTCAGACCTGGCTACACCTTC.

In this sample, this clonotype turned up many times. The V call is TRBV15, the J call TRBJ1-1, with 7 nucleotides matching TRBD1. The CDR3 length is 14 residues. V lost 4 bases and J lost 4; bases outside the gene matches: 6. The germline V gene encodes CDR1 LNHNV and CDR2 YYDKDF (reference sequence). Here the CDR3 DNA reads TGTGCCACCAGCAAGAACAGGGGCGGCACTGAAGCTTTCTTT. Translating gives CATSKNRGGTEAFF.

This clonotype came up a few times. The chain has TRBV7-2 and TRBJ2-2, with 11 bases matching TRBD2. The length of the CDR3 is 15 residues. Germline V lookup: CDR1 SGHTA, CDR2 FQGNSA. V gave up 6 bases and J gave up 5 bases; unmatched junction bases: 5. CDR3 residues: CASSPRLAGTGELFF. The CDR3 coding sequence is TGTGCCAGCAGTCCCAGACTAGCGGGGACCGGGGAGCTGTTTTTT.

This clonotype has ten or more counts. The rearrangement joins TRBV5-1 to TRBJ2-7; possibly TRBD2 for D (6 bases). The CDR3 extends over 13 amino acids. The V gene lost 4 bases and the J gene lost 4 bases, with 12 bases spanning the gap. Germline V gene sequence: CDR1 SGHRS, CDR2 YFSETQ. The CDR3 here is CASSINGGYEQYF. In nucleotides, the CDR3 is TGCGCCAGCAGCATCAACGGGGGATACGAGCAGTACTTC.

This clonotype appeared many times. The chain uses TRBV4-1 and TRBJ2-5; 8 bases are shared with TRBD2. Unmatched junction bases numbered 3, after V lost 0 bases and J lost 0 bases. The CDR3 runs to 16 residues. Germline values: CDR1 MGHRA, CDR2 YSYEKL. CDR3 amino acids: CASSQDERGYQETQYF. The CDR3 nucleotides read TGCGCCAGCAGCCAAGATGAGCGGGGGTACCAAGAGACCCAGTACTTC.

This clonotype was recorded many times. This chain connects TRBV5-1 to TRBJ2-3; D gene ambiguous. Germline loops: CDR1 SGHRS, CDR2 YFSETQ. CDR3 length: 14 amino acids. V was clipped by 1 base and J by 2 bases, with 8 bases between them. CDR3 region: CASSLRATTDTQYF. The DNA of the CDR3 is TGCGCCAGCAGCTTGAGGGCTACCACAGATACGCAGTATTTT.

This clonotype has ten or more counts. The chain combines TRBV5-4 with TRBJ1-2; D is ambiguous. The CDR3 totals 14 residues. Per the germline V gene, CDR1 is SGHNT and CDR2 is YYREEE (reference sequence). The germline V and J ends were trimmed by 0 bases and 4 bases, with 10 bases remaining between them. CDR3 in amino acids: CASSLDSGRYGYTF. The CDR3 nucleotides are TGTGCCAGCAGCTTGGATTCAGGCCGCTATGGCTACACCTTC.

This clonotype was observed at least ten times. This rearrangement joins TRBV28 to TRBJ1-6; a weak D match, TRBD1 (5 bases). The ends were cut back, 7 bases at V and 7 bases at J, with 8 bases in the middle. The V gene's germline CDR1 is MDHEN and CDR2 SYDVKM. This CDR3 is built from 12 residues. CDR3 amino acids: CASTRGNSPLHF. The CDR3 DNA sequence: TGTGCCAGCACAAGGGGAAATTCACCCCTCCACTTT.

The table lists this clonotype with many counts. In DNA, the CDR3 is TGTGCCACCAGTGACCCTAACTCAGGGGTAGGCGAGCAGTTCTTC. This codes for CATSDPNSGVGEQFF. The genes are TRBV24-1 and TRBJ2-1, with D perhaps matching TRBD1 (6 bases). Germline V CDR1 and CDR2: KGHDR, SFDVKD. Trimming stripped 4 bases from V and 10 bases from J, with 19 bases between. The CDR3 is 15 amino acids.

This clonotype was found many times. The chain couples TRBV20-1 to TRBJ2-7; 8 nucleotides match TRBD1. The V segment lost 5 bases and the J segment 5 bases; nucleotides outside the gene matches: 8. CDR1 is DFQATT, CDR2 SNEGSKA, per germline (reference sequence). CDR3 length equals 13 residues. The CDR3 DNA sequence: TGCAGTGCTTTAGGACAGGGTAGCAACGAGCAGTACTTC. Its protein product is CSALGQGSNEQYF.